This TCR beta chain was sequenced during a study of cytomegalovirus exposure and HLA in healthy donors. Using immunoSEQ multiplex PCR, the repertoire was profiled, and TCRdb retains in-frame clones only, with some absent. This table has 100,000 or so clones, 87% appearing once. CDR1 is SGDLS, CDR2 YYNGEE, per germline. This CDR3 region has 14 residues. Trimming took 3 bases from V and 0 from J; bases not matched to a gene: 1. The V and J genes are TRBV9 and TRBJ2-3; 7 nucleotides match TRBD1. The receptor comes from a man aged 18 to 30 in good health and CMV-seropositive. Sequencing was performed on PBMCs. Here the CDR3 reads CASSGQGSTDTQYF. In nucleotides, the CDR3 is TGTGCCAGCAGCGGACAGGGTAGCACAGATACGCAGTATTTT. The full variable domain, with the rest looked up from reference TRBV9 and TRBJ2-3, is DSGVTQTPKHLITATGQRVTLRCSPRSGDLSVYWYQQSLDQGLQFLIQYYNGEERAKGNILERFSAQQFPDLHSELNLSSLELGDSALYFCASSGQGSTDTQYFGPGTRLTVL.